These 13 T cell receptor beta chains came from one sample sequenced in a study of B cell selection in AIRE deficiency. Sequencing used immunoSEQ multiplex PCR; TCRdb keeps in-frame clones, though not all of them. The table shows some 25,000 clones, with about 95% occurring only once. The sorted conventional CD4 T cells were gated as CD4+CD127+. Input material: CD4+CD127+ conventional T cells sorted from PBMCs. The receptors come from a human donor in good health.

The rearrangement links TRBV15 to TRBJ2-5, with 7 nucleotides matching TRBD2. Looked up from germline, CDR1 is LNHNV and CDR2 is YYDKDF (reference sequence). Trimming removed 0 bases from V and 4 bases from J; junction bases left unmatched: 8. The CDR3 runs 16 residues. In DNA, the CDR3 is TGTGCCACCAGCAGAGATGGGAGGGGACTCAGAGAGACCCAGTACTTC. Residues: CATSRDGRGLRETQYF.

The chain uses TRBV2 and TRBJ2-5; perhaps TRBD2 as D (6 bases). In germline, CDR1 is SNHLY, CDR2 FYNNEI. The CDR3 sequence is 14 residues long. V was pared by 6 bases and J by 4 bases, with 15 bases between. For the CDR3, the DNA is TGTGCCAGCAGCGGGAGTGGTCTGGGAGAGACCCAGTACTTC. It codes for CASSGSGLGETQYF.

The J gene is TRBJ2-7, the V gene TRBV5-4; 8 bases line up with TRBD2. CDR3 length equals 17 residues. Trimming at V came to 0 bases and at J to 1 base, leaving 9 bases not matched to a gene. Germline CDR1 is SGHNT and CDR2 is YYREEE (reference sequence). The CDR3 sequence is CASSLEVGLAGSYEQYF. The CDR3 DNA reads TGTGCCAGCAGCTTGGAAGTGGGGCTAGCGGGTTCCTACGAGCAGTACTTC. Full variable domain (outside the CDR3, taken from reference TRBV5-4 and TRBJ2-7): ETGVTQSPTHLIKTRGQQVTLRCSSQSGHNTVSWYQQALGQGPQFIFQYYREEENGRGNFPPRFSGLQFPNYSSELNVNALELDDSALYLCASSLEVGLAGSYEQYFGPGTRLTVT.

V and J are TRBV9 and TRBJ2-7; the D gene is possibly TRBD1 (5 bases). This CDR3 comprises 13 residues. Per the germline V gene, CDR1 is SGDLS and CDR2 is YYNGEE. Trimming removed 0 bases from V and 9 bases from J, with 13 bases in between. The CDR3 DNA is TGTGCCAGCAGCGTAGCTCTGTCAGGGCGGCAGTACTTC. Its protein product is CASSVALSGRQYF. The full variable domain, rest sourced from reference TRBV9 and TRBJ2-7, is DSGVTQTPKHLITATGQRVTLRCSPRSGDLSVYWYQQSLDQGLQFLIQYYNGEERAKGNILERFSAQQFPDLHSELNLSSLELGDSALYFCASSVALSGRQYFGPGTRLTVT.

The chain links TRBV7-2 to TRBJ1-2; 7 bases match TRBD1. The junction had 11 bases not matched to a gene; V was cut back by 3 bases and J by 7 bases. From germline, CDR1 is SGHTA and CDR2 FQGNSA. The CDR3 spans 15 residues. CDR3 DNA: TGTGCCAGCAGCTTTAGGGAGGGGGCGCGACGTGGCTACACCTTC. It encodes CASSFREGARRGYTF.

The CDR3 reads CASSQAYGRTHNEQFF. The DNA for the CDR3 is TGCGCCAGCAGCCAAGCCTACGGGAGGACCCACAATGAGCAGTTCTTC. The chain is built from TRBV4-1 and TRBJ2-1; 7 nucleotides match TRBD2. Germline assignment: CDR1 MGHRA and CDR2 YSYEKL. The J segment lost 5 bases and the V segment lost 1 base, leaving 8 bases of the junction unmatched. This CDR3 region has 16 residues.

This clone was picked up one time. The chain has TRBV10-3 and TRBJ2-1, with 7 bases fitting TRBD1. Germline CDR1 ENHRY, CDR2 SYGVKD. The CDR3 has 15 residues. V was pared by 2 bases and J by 5 bases, with 6 bases of the junction left unmatched. The CDR3 sequence is CAISEPTGTNNEQFF. In nucleotides, the CDR3 is TGTGCCATCAGTGAGCCGACAGGGACGAACAATGAGCAGTTCTTC.

The chain has TRBV5-4 and TRBJ2-7; 11 nucleotides line up with TRBD2. The CDR3 has 16 residues. The junction had 9 bases not matched to a gene; V was cut back by 3 bases and J by 4 bases. Germline V gene data show CDR1 as SGHNT and CDR2 as YYREEE (reference sequence). The CDR3 is CASSSPPGLAEYEQYF. The CDR3 DNA is TGTGCCAGCAGCTCACCACCGGGACTAGCGGAATACGAGCAGTACTTC.

The V gene is TRBV9, the J gene TRBJ2-7, with TRBD1 matching over 10 bases. This CDR3 has 15 residues. V was pared by 3 bases and J by 5 bases, with 8 bases of the junction left unmatched. From germline, CDR1 is SGDLS and CDR2 YYNGEE. CDR3 DNA: TGTGCCAGCAGCGCCTTCATCGGGACAGGGGACGAGCAGTACTTC. It specifies CASSAFIGTGDEQYF.

The V gene is TRBV6-5, the J gene TRBJ2-7; D call uncertain. Germline CDR1 MNHEY, CDR2 SVGAGI. V lost 2 bases and J 2 bases, leaving 10 bases between the germline ends. This CDR3 is built from 14 residues. CDR3 sequence: CASSYGPSTYEQYF. As DNA, the CDR3 is TGTGCCAGCAGTTACGGGCCCTCCACCTACGAGCAGTACTTC.

This clone has a handful of counts. The chain is built from TRBV4-2 and TRBJ1-3; 8 positions agree with TRBD1. CDR3 length: 17 residues. In germline, CDR1 is LGHNA, CDR2 YNFKEQ. The V and J ends lost 8 bases and 4 bases, in that order; junction bases with no gene match: 16. This CDR3 is CASPSGTGGIRGNTIYF. Here the CDR3 DNA reads TGTGCCAGCCCCTCCGGGACAGGAGGAATTCGAGGAAACACCATATATTTT.

This rearrangement joins TRBV5-8 to TRBJ2-3, with TRBD2 matching 9 bases. The CDR3 covers 16 residues. Germline V gene sequence: CDR1 SGHTS, CDR2 YDEGEE. V shed 4 bases, J shed 3 bases, and the junction held 9 bases outside the gene matches. DNA for the CDR3: TGTGCCAGCAGCGGTAGACTAGCGGCATTAACAGATACGCAGTATTTT. Protein product: CASSGRLAALTDTQYF.

This clone was seen a single time. This sequence joins TRBV30 and TRBJ2-7; possibly TRBD2 for D (6 bases). V dropped 0 bases and J dropped 9 bases, with 21 bases sitting between them. The germline gives CDR1 GTSNPN, CDR2 SVGIG (reference sequence). The CDR3 extends over 15 amino acids. This CDR3 is CAWSVISGEVGGQYF. The CDR3 DNA reads as TGTGCCTGGAGTGTCATAAGTGGTGAGGTGGGGGGGCAGTACTTC.